Presented here are 9 T cell receptor beta chains from one specimen sequenced in a study of blood T cell repertoires in COVID-19. Clones were sequenced by immunoSEQ multiplex PCR, and TCRdb holds only the in-frame ones, with some missing. The sample lists around 59,000 clones, 65% to 80% occurring once. The sequenced material came from peripheral blood. These receptors were collected from a human donor in a cohort sampled during active COVID-19.

Points on this clone: The same CDR3 arises from other DNA sequences in this sample as well. CDR3 sequence reads: CAWSVGTGNTEAFF. The CDR3, as DNA: TGTGCCTGGAGTGTAGGGACAGGGAACACTGAAGCTTTCTTT. This chain connects TRBV30 to TRBJ1-1; 8 bases are shared with TRBD1. V was clipped by 0 bases and J by 1 base; unmatched bases: 1. CDR1 and CDR2 (germline): GTSNPN, SVGIG (reference sequence). This CDR3 is 14 amino acids long.

The V and J genes are TRBV18 and TRBJ1-1, with D possibly matching TRBD1 (6 bases). The CDR3 spans 16 residues. With 0 bases removed from V and 3 bases from J, the gap between germline ends came to 14 bases. Germline loops: CDR1 KGHSH, CDR2 LQKENI. This chain's CDR3 is CASSPPGQTRYTEAFF. The CDR3 DNA sequence: TGTGCCAGCTCACCACCTGGACAGACTCGGTACACTGAAGCTTTCTTT.

The chain employs TRBV14 and TRBJ2-2, with 15 nucleotides matching TRBD2. The CDR3 runs 18 residues. V shed 4 bases, J shed 4 bases, and the junction held 7 bases outside the gene matches. Germline loops: CDR1 SGHDN, CDR2 FVKESK. The CDR3 nucleotides read TGTGCCAGCAGCCCGAATGGACTAGCGGGAGGGGTCACCGGGGAGCTGTTTTTT. Translating gives CASSPNGLAGGVTGELFF.

This sequence joins TRBV18 and TRBJ2-5; D gene ambiguous. The V gene lost 2 bases and the J gene lost 5 bases, with 12 bases spanning the gap. The CDR3 sequence is 14 residues long. Germline V gene data show CDR1 as KGHSH and CDR2 as LQKENI. The CDR3: CASSPSAGGETQYF. The CDR3 DNA reads as TGTGCCAGCTCACCATCGGCAGGTGGGGAGACCCAGTACTTC.

The chain links TRBV25-1 to TRBJ1-1; TRBD1 matches at 7 bases. Trimming cost V 7 bases and J 2 bases; bases outside gene matches: 1. CDR3 length: 12 residues. Germline loops: CDR1 MGHDK, CDR2 SYGVNS. CDR3 in amino acids: CASNRGNTEAFF. In DNA form, the CDR3 reads TGTGCCAGCAACAGGGGAAACACTGAAGCTTTCTTT.

This clone was counted only a few times. The chain joins TRBV7-8 to TRBJ2-1, with 8 bases matching TRBD2. CDR3 length: 17 residues. The ends lost 5 bases at V and 5 bases at J; junction bases unmatched: 14. Germline assignment: CDR1 SGHVS and CDR2 FQNEAQ. For the CDR3, the DNA is TGTGCCAGCAGCGGGCTGTCGCTAGCGGGTTTACACAATGAGCAGTTCTTC. This encodes CASSGLSLAGLHNEQFF.

The genes are TRBV4-3 and TRBJ1-2, with TRBD1 as a possible D gene (6 bases). V gave up 0 bases and J gave up 8 bases, with 13 bases separating them. Looked up from germline, CDR1 is LGHNA and CDR2 is YSLEER. The CDR3 covers 14 residues. The CDR3 sequence: CASSQDGGSYGYTF. DNA for the CDR3: TGCGCCAGCAGCCAAGATGGGGGCTCCTACGGCTACACCTTC.

The chain recombines TRBV7-2 with TRBJ2-5; 7 nucleotides agree with TRBD2. Germline V lookup: CDR1 SGHTA, CDR2 FQGNSA. J lost 0 bases, V lost 5 bases, and 6 bases had no gene match. The CDR3 runs 15 residues. Here the CDR3 DNA reads TGTGCCAGCAGCCCCCAGAGCGGGGACCAAGAGACCCAGTACTTC. Its translation is CASSPQSGDQETQYF.

The V gene is TRBV7-2, the J gene TRBJ2-7; 7 bases are shared with TRBD2. Germline V gene lookup returns CDR1 SGHTA and CDR2 FQGNSA. The ends lost 4 bases at V and 0 bases at J; junction bases unmatched: 6. The length of the CDR3 is 15 residues. The CDR3 spells CASSSTRTSSYEQYF. Here the CDR3 DNA reads TGTGCCAGCAGCTCTACCCGGACTAGCTCCTACGAGCAGTACTTC.